This T cell receptor beta chain was documented in a study of shared clonotypes between healthy human individuals. General observations from the study: In a handful of donors, around 5.5% of naive CD4 clonotypes appeared in common. Represented diversity, genetic and exposure-history alike, was limited by few donors.

Cells designated naive CD8 were CD45RO-negative and were positively selected for CCR7, with terminally differentiated effector memory CD45RA+ cells excluded. V gave up 4 bases and J gave up 4 bases; unmatched junction bases: 6. The length of the CDR3 is 16 residues. Germline V gene lookup returns CDR1 MNHNS and CDR2 SASEGT. Repertoires were generated with immunoSEQ multiplex PCR, while TCRdb's copy carries only in-frame clones and drops some. This sample has 2 million or so clones, with less than 95% found just once. On this clone: What it binds is unknown.

The sequencing input was naive CD8+ T cells sorted from blood. The source is a man between 18 and 35 years old in good health. This rearrangement joins TRBV6-1 to TRBJ2-3; TRBD2 aligns across 12 bases. CDR3 DNA sequence: TGTGCCAGCAGTGTTGGACTAGCGGGGTTATCAGATACGCAGTATTTT. Residues: CASSVGLAGLSDTQYF.